This T cell receptor (beta chain) was retrieved from a study of T-cell reconstitution after alpha-beta-depleted transplantation in children. Using unique molecular identifiers, the investigators prepared the TCRbeta library. A single record per CDR3 protein comes from TCRdb applying MiXCR to the PCR reads. The sample lists some 390,000 distinct CDR3 sequences; 20% were seen once. V was cut by 4 bases and J by 1 base, with 11 bases left in between. The CDR3 has 15 residues. In germline, CDR1 is MGHRA, CDR2 YSYEKL. Here the sequenced sample was PBMCs from the stem cell graft donor, taken from the stem cell graft. This TCR was recovered from a human donor who donated a stem cell graft to a child with acute myeloid leukemia. The rearrangement joins TRBV4-1 to TRBJ1-5; D is possibly TRBD1 (5 bases). CDR3: CASSPRDPSNQPQHF. The CDR3 DNA is TGCGCCAGCAGCCCCAGGGATCCGAGCAATCAGCCCCAGCATTTT.